At least ten counts were recorded for the clone carrying this T cell receptor (beta chain). As yet, its antigen is unknown. TCRdb analysed the reads with MiXCR anew, one entry per CDR3 protein. Here the sample spans under 350,000 distinct CDR3 sequences, around 9.1% being singletons. The data originate from a study of T cell repertoires in cytomegalovirus infection. Study-wide context: From public TCR beta signatures came an indication of both CMV infection and matching HLA type. Study observations and caveats: Frequencies of public TCR beta families were cumulated, and this identified carriers of CMV plus the relevant HLA. CMV-specific TCR beta clonotypes restricted by HLA-C dominated the ex vivo response.

The CDR3 contains 16 residues. Germline CDR1 and CDR2: SGHTA and FQGNSA. After removal of 0 bases from V and 10 bases from J, the junction contained 10 bases not matched to a gene. This chain links TRBV7-2 with TRBJ2-1; 9 bases align to TRBD2. Sequenced: PBMCs. This sequence originates from a human donor in good health (CMV status not recorded). Some clones in this sample may be carry-over from other donors' samples. CDR3 protein: CASSLAIGGGAREQFF. CDR3 nucleotide sequence: TGTGCCAGCAGCTTAGCGATTGGCGGGGGGGCCAGGGAGCAGTTCTTC.